The subject of this entry is one T cell receptor (beta chain). Its antigen remains unidentified. The data derive from a study of T cell responses to AZD1222 COVID-19 vaccine. As for the study in general: Second doses at about 4 or about 12 weeks were pooled. Findings and limits, study-wide: Two AZD1222 administrations were followed by greater Spike-specific TCR breadth and depth.

Data came from immunoSEQ multiplex PCR; TCRdb stores just in-frame clones and leaves some out. Of 170,000 or so clones in the sample, 90% were seen once. Germline loops: CDR1 KGHSH, CDR2 LQKENI. The junction had 5 bases not matched to a gene; V was cut back by 6 bases and J by 2 bases. The CDR3 totals 15 residues. This sample comprised peripheral blood, obtained on day 0 of AZD1222 vaccination. The TCR sequence derives from an adult in good health. The chain carries TRBV18 and TRBJ2-2, with TRBD1 identical over 8 bases. The CDR3 sequence: CASSPGQGNTGELFF. The CDR3 DNA sequence: TGTGCCAGCTCCCCCGGACAGGGAAACACCGGGGAGCTGTTTTTT.